These 20 T cell receptor beta chains originate from one sample sequenced in a study of T cell repertoires in cytomegalovirus infection. TCRdb called the reads again in MiXCR, with one record for every CDR3 protein. This table has 250,000 or so distinct CDR3 sequences, over 15% appearing once. Sequencing was carried out using CD8+ T cells from PBMCs. Receptor source: a human donor in good health (CMV status not recorded). Some clones in this sample may be carry-over from other donors' samples.

This clonotype was seen at least ten times. The V and J genes are TRBV7-3 and TRBJ1-1; D remains ambiguous. The CDR3 runs 14 residues. V was pared by 5 bases and J by 1 base, with 11 bases between. The germline V gene encodes CDR1 SGHTA and CDR2 FQGTGA. CDR3 amino acids: CASSPQQQNTEAFF. In nucleotides, the CDR3 is TGTGCCAGCAGCCCCCAACAGCAGAACACTGAAGCTTTCTTT.

The chain is built from TRBV5-1 and TRBJ2-1; TRBD1 aligns across 9 bases. There are 16 residues in the CDR3. Germline V gene data show CDR1 as SGHRS and CDR2 as YFSETQ. Trimming took 4 bases from V and 7 from J; bases not matched to a gene: 12. CDR3 sequence (DNA): TGCGCCAGCAGCCCAGCGACAGGGGGAATGGGAAATGAGCAGTTCTTC. This sequence encodes CASSPATGGMGNEQFF.

This chain uses TRBV20-1 with TRBJ2-5; the D is unclear. Looked up from germline, CDR1 is DFQATT and CDR2 is SNEGSKA (reference sequence). This CDR3 is built from 10 residues. Trimming removed 4 bases from V and 2 bases from J, with 2 bases in between. This CDR3 reads CSAKQETQYF. The DNA for the CDR3 is TGCAGTGCTAAACAAGAGACCCAGTACTTC.

The chain joins TRBV12-3 or TRBV12-4 to TRBJ1-5, with 8 bases aligning to TRBD1. The CDR3 sequence is 15 residues long. J was trimmed by 2 bases and V by 3 bases; bases with no gene match: 3. The CDR3 sequence: CASSFQGAGNQPQHF. The CDR3 DNA sequence: TGTGCCAGCAGTTTTCAGGGGGCCGGCAATCAGCCCCAGCATTTT.

This clonotype was observed many times. The chain joins TRBV5-1 to TRBJ1-4; 8 bases fit TRBD1. CDR3 length: 16 amino acids. Germline V gives CDR1 SGHRS, CDR2 YFSETQ. Losses at the gene ends were 2 bases for V and 6 bases for J; bases not matched to a gene: 9. The DNA of the CDR3 is TGCGCCAGCAGCTTACAGCCGGGACAGGCGTATGAAAAACTGTTTTTT. Residues: CASSLQPGQAYEKLFF.

This clonotype was detected many times. The chain is built from TRBV7-9 and TRBJ1-1, with D hard to call. In germline, CDR1 is SEHNR, CDR2 FQNEAQ (reference sequence). The CDR3 has 15 amino acids. V was clipped by 6 bases and J by 1 base, with 15 bases between them. Here the CDR3 reads CASSPTTPWNTEAFF. The CDR3 region has the DNA TGTGCCAGCAGTCCCACAACACCCTGGAACACTGAAGCTTTCTTT. Filled out from reference TRBV7-9 and TRBJ1-1, the complete variable domain reads DTGVSQNPRHKITKRGQNVTFRCDPISEHNRLYWYRQTLGQGPEFLTYFQNEAQLEKSRLLSDRFSAERPKGSFSTLEIQRTEQGDSAMYLCASSPTTPWNTEAFFGQGTRLTVV.

Only a few counts were recorded for this clonotype. The J gene is TRBJ2-1, the V gene TRBV5-8, with 11 bases aligning to TRBD1. The germline CDR1 and CDR2 sequences are SGHTS and YDEGEE. Losses at the gene ends were 3 bases for V and 2 bases for J; bases not matched to a gene: 4. The CDR3 runs to 16 residues. In nucleotides, the CDR3 is TGTGCCAGCAGCTACGGGACAGGGGGACCCTACAATGAGCAGTTCTTC. It is translated as CASSYGTGGPYNEQFF.

The V gene is TRBV4-1, the J gene TRBJ1-1; D might be TRBD1 (5 bases). Per germline, CDR1 MGHRA and CDR2 YSYEKL. The CDR3 loop spans 15 amino acids. V dropped 4 bases and J dropped 0 bases, with 12 bases sitting between them. CDR3 nucleotide sequence: TGCGCCAGCAGCCCTGATCTGACAGTGAACACTGAAGCTTTCTTT. It encodes CASSPDLTVNTEAFF.

Only a few counts were recorded for this clonotype. V gene TRBV2 combines with J gene TRBJ1-6; 7 bases align to TRBD1. CDR1 SNHLY and CDR2 FYNNEI come from the germline V gene. V lost 11 bases to trimming and J lost 5 bases; unmatched junction nucleotides: 6. The CDR3 loop spans 13 amino acids. The CDR3 reads CASPGQNNSPLHF. The DNA of the CDR3 is TGTGCCTCACCGGGACAGAATAATTCACCCCTCCACTTT.

This clonotype was detected a few times. The CDR3 is CASSQFSLLEGENEQFF. The CDR3 region has the DNA TGTGCCAGCAGCCAGTTTTCCCTTCTCGAGGGAGAGAATGAGCAGTTCTTC. This chain joins TRBV5-8 and TRBJ2-1; maybe TRBD2 (5 bases). Germline V lookup: CDR1 SGHTS, CDR2 YDEGEE. The CDR3 covers 17 residues. Trimming pared 4 bases from V and 7 bases from J, leaving 24 bases between.

There are many counts of this clonotype. This chain uses TRBV25-1 with TRBJ2-7; a weak D match, TRBD1 (6 bases). This CDR3 is built from 14 residues. In germline, CDR1 is MGHDK, CDR2 SYGVNS. V was cut by 5 bases and J by 0 bases, with 11 bases left in between. Here the CDR3 DNA reads TGTGCCAGCAGTACAGGGATCTCCTCCTACGAGCAGTACTTC. Amino acids: CASSTGISSYEQYF.

The rearrangement links TRBV27 to TRBJ1-1; no clear D. V lost 7 bases to trimming and J lost 11 bases, with 14 bases between them. Germline V gene lookup returns CDR1 MNHEY and CDR2 SMNVEV (reference sequence). The CDR3 runs 11 residues. Here the CDR3 reads CASISSESAFF. DNA of the CDR3: TGTGCCAGCATAAGTTCGGAGAGTGCTTTCTTT.

The CDR3 region has the DNA TGTGCCAGTAGTATAGGACAGGGGTCAACCTACGAGCAGTACTTC. Its translation is CASSIGQGSTYEQYF. V gene TRBV19 combines with J gene TRBJ2-7; 8 bases match TRBD1. Germline values: CDR1 LNHDA, CDR2 SQIVND (reference sequence). Trimming took 1 base from V and 2 from J; bases not matched to a gene: 4. The CDR3 totals 15 residues.

The chain couples TRBV7-2 to TRBJ2-2, with D perhaps TRBD1 (5 bases). This CDR3 region has 18 residues. Germline V gene lookup returns CDR1 SGHTA and CDR2 FQGNSA. The ends were cut back, 2 bases at V and 8 bases at J, with 24 bases in the middle. This CDR3 reads CASSLPDMWTPSRGELFF. The DNA for the CDR3 is TGTGCCAGCAGCTTACCGGACATGTGGACCCCCTCACGGGGGGAGCTGTTTTTT.

This clonotype has at least ten counts. The rearrangement uses TRBV25-1 and TRBJ2-1; possibly TRBD1 or TRBD2 for D (5 bases each). Between the trimmed V and J ends, which lost 1 base and 7 bases, there was a span of 14 bases. CDR1 is MGHDK and CDR2 is SYGVNS in the germline V gene. CDR3 length: 15 amino acids. The CDR3 protein is CASSEWGFRGNEQFF. Written as DNA, the CDR3 is TGTGCCAGCAGTGAATGGGGGTTTCGAGGGAATGAGCAGTTCTTC.

This clonotype was observed a handful of times. CDR3 protein: CATSDLPGGPSTDTQYF. The CDR3 nucleotides read TGTGCCACCAGTGATTTGCCCGGCGGCCCTAGCACAGATACGCAGTATTTT. V gene TRBV24-1 combines with J gene TRBJ2-3; D call uncertain. CDR1 is KGHDR, CDR2 SFDVKD, per germline. The CDR3 is 17 amino acids. V was trimmed by 0 bases and J by 0 bases, leaving 12 bases between them.

This clonotype was observed a handful of times. Written as DNA, the CDR3 is TGTGCCAGCAGCTTACCTGGGACTAGCGGGGGGAATGAGCAGTTCTTC. Translated: CASSLPGTSGGNEQFF. V gene TRBV7-2 combines with J gene TRBJ2-1, with 15 bases identical to TRBD2. V was pared by 2 bases and J by 7 bases, with 3 bases of the junction left unmatched. The germline V gene encodes CDR1 SGHTA and CDR2 FQGNSA. The CDR3 loop spans 16 amino acids.

This clonotype was counted a few times. This chain joins TRBV6-6 and TRBJ2-1, with TRBD1 as a possible D gene (6 bases). Deletions cut 4 bases from V and 5 bases from J, with 12 bases between. The CDR3 spans 14 residues. Germline CDR1 and CDR2: MNHNY and SVGAGI (reference sequence). CDR3 amino acids: CASSLAQGNNEQFF. The CDR3 DNA is TGTGCCAGCAGTTTGGCTCAGGGGAACAATGAGCAGTTCTTC.

The chain couples TRBV29-1 to TRBJ1-2; 9 bases are shared with TRBD1. Germline CDR1 reads SQVTM; CDR2 reads ANQGSEA. The CDR3 sequence is 16 residues long. The V and J ends lost 6 bases and 8 bases, in that order; junction bases with no gene match: 19. The CDR3 DNA is TGCAGCGTGGGGGGTGATCCGGGACAGGGTATCTACGGCTACACCTTC. This codes for CSVGGDPGQGIYGYTF.

At least ten counts were recorded for this clonotype. The V call is TRBV7-8, the J call TRBJ2-4; D unclear. Germline-derived CDR1 and CDR2 are SGHVS and FQNEAQ. The ends were cut back, 3 bases at V and 0 bases at J, with 6 bases in the middle. The CDR3 length is 14 residues. In DNA, the CDR3 is TGTGCCAGCAGCTTCCGAATAGCCAAAAACATTCAGTACTTC. This translates into CASSFRIAKNIQYF.